Following are 8 T cell receptor beta chains from one sample sequenced in a study of T cells in Graves' hyperthyroidism and ophthalmopathy. Amplified TCR beta CDR3 regions came from RNA transcripts. In the first-round RT-PCR of the TCR CDR3, the HTBI primer set was used. TCRdb itself ran the multiplex PCR reads through MiXCR, one entry per CDR3 protein. Here the sample spans about 300,000 distinct CDR3 sequences, around 20% being singletons. The sequenced sample was blood. The origin of the receptors is a middle-aged man with Graves' ophthalmopathy.

This clonotype was detected ten times or more. V is TRBV3-1 and J is TRBJ2-6; D is ambiguous. The germline V and J ends were trimmed by 5 bases and 4 bases, with 12 bases remaining between them. CDR1 is LGHDT and CDR2 is YNNKEL in the germline V gene (reference sequence). There are 15 residues in the CDR3. CDR3 sequence reads: CASSSIRRGANVLTF. In nucleotides, the CDR3 is TGTGCCAGCAGCTCAATAAGGCGGGGGGCCAACGTCCTGACTTTC.

The V call is TRBV24-1, the J call TRBJ2-5, with D possibly TRBD2 on 6 matching bases. The CDR3 has 15 amino acids. Trimming pared 9 bases from V and 2 bases from J, leaving 18 bases between. CDR1 and CDR2 from the germline V gene are KGHDR and SFDVKD. In DNA form, the CDR3 reads TGTGCCACCTCAGCTCCGGGGGACTGGCAAGAGACCCAGTACTTC. It yields the protein CATSAPGDWQETQYF.

Turning to this clonotype: This clone may be a read error of a much larger clone one base away. This sequence joins TRBV7-8 and TRBJ2-7, with D possibly matching TRBD1 (5 bases). CDR1 is SGHVS, CDR2 FQNEAQ, per germline. V was cut by 6 bases and J by 5 bases, with 23 bases left in between. CDR3 size: 16 residues. The CDR3 nucleotides read TGTGCCAGCAGTCCTCCGGCAGGGTATCTAACCCACGAGCAGTACTTC. This gives the protein CASSPPAGYLTHEQYF.

This clonotype was picked up many times. This rearrangement joins TRBV30 to TRBJ1-1, with D unclear. Trimming took 2 bases from V and 0 from J, leaving 13 bases between them. The germline gives CDR1 GTSNPN, CDR2 SVGIG (reference sequence). CDR3 length: 15 amino acids. The CDR3 here is CAWSKDGIMNTEAFF. CDR3 sequence (DNA): TGTGCCTGGAGTAAGGACGGTATCATGAACACTGAAGCTTTCTTT.

This chain connects TRBV6-2 or TRBV6-3 to TRBJ1-4; 10 bases are a match to TRBD1. V was pared by 2 bases and J by 5 bases, with 8 bases of the junction left unmatched. Germline V lookup: CDR1 MNHEY, CDR2 SVGEGT. CDR3 length: 17 amino acids. For the CDR3, the DNA is TGTGCCAGCAGTTACCAGAGACAGGGGGCGCAGAATGAAAAACTGTTTTTT. Translation: CASSYQRQGAQNEKLFF.

The V gene is TRBV29-1, the J gene TRBJ1-3; the D gene is possibly TRBD1 (5 bases). CDR1 SQVTM and CDR2 ANQGSEA come from the germline V gene. The CDR3 totals 15 residues. Trimming removed 7 bases from V and 1 base from J, with 17 bases in between. The CDR3 reads CSAPHGGKSGNTIYF. In nucleotides, the CDR3 is TGCAGCGCCCCACATGGGGGAAAGTCTGGAAACACCATATATTTT. Looking up the rest from reference TRBV29-1 and TRBJ1-3 gives the full variable domain: SAVISQKPSRDICQRGTSLTIQCQVDSQVTMMFWYRQQPGQSLTLIATANQGSEATYESGFVIDKFPISRPNLTFSTLTVSNMSPEDSSIYLCSAPHGGKSGNTIYFGEGSWLTVV.

In its sample, this clonotype was seen many times. This chain joins TRBV11-2 and TRBJ2-7; D is unresolved. V lost 8 bases and J 1 base, leaving 15 bases between the germline ends. The CDR3 has 14 amino acids. CDR1 is SGHAT, CDR2 FQNNGV, per germline. The CDR3 here is CASAQASASYEQYF. CDR3 in DNA: TGTGCCAGCGCCCAGGCTAGTGCATCCTACGAGCAGTACTTC.

There are many counts of this clonotype. The genes are TRBV2 and TRBJ2-3; D unclear. Trimming removed 7 bases from V and 1 base from J, with 9 bases in between. The germline V gene encodes CDR1 SNHLY and CDR2 FYNNEI. This CDR3 has 13 amino acids. The DNA for the CDR3 is TGTGCCAGCACTGACCAGCGCACAGATACGCAGTATTTT. Protein: CASTDQRTDTQYF.